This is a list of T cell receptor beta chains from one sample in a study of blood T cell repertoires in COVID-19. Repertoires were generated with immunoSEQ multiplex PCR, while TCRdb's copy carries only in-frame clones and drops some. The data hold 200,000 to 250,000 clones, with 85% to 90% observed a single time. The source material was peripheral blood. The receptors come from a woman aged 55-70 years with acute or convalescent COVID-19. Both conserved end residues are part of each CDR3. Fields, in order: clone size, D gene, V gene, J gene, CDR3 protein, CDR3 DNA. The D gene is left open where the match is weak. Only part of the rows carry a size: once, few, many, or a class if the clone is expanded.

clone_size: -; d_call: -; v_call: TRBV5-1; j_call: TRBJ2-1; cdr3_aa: CASSQGTSSNNEQFF; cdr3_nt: TGCGCCAGCAGCCAGGGGACAAGCTCCAACAATGAGCAGTTCTTC
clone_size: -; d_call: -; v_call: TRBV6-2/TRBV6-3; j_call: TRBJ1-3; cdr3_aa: CASSYLNTIYF; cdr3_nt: TGTGCCAGCAGTTACCTGAACACCATATATTTT
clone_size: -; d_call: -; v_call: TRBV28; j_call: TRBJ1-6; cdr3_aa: CASSPTDSSYNSPLHF; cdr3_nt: TGTGCCAGCAGCCCTACTGACAGCTCCTATAATTCACCCCTCCACTTT
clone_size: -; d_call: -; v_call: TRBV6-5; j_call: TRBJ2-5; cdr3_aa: CASMREAGVQETQYF; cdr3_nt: TGTGCCAGCATGCGGGAAGCGGGCGTCCAAGAGACCCAGTACTTC
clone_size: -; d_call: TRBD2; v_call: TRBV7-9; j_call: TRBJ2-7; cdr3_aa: CASSFSGTSGRYEQYF; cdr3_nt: TGTGCCAGCAGTTTCTCGGGGACTAGCGGGAGGTACGAGCAGTACTTC
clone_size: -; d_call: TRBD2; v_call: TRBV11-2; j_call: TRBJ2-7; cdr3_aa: CASSSHLLAGLPYEQYF; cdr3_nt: TGTGCCAGCAGCTCCCATCTCCTAGCGGGACTACCCTACGAGCAGTACTTC
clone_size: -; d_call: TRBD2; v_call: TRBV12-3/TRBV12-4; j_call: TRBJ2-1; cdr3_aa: CATSRAGESEQFF; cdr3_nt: TGTGCCACCTCTCGAGCGGGAGAATCTGAGCAGTTCTTC
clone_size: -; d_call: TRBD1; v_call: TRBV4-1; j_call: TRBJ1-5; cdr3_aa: CASSQPRTGGNQPQHF; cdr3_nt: TGCGCCAGCAGCCAACCCCGGACAGGGGGAAATCAGCCCCAGCATTTT
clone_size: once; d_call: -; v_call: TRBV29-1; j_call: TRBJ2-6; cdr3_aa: CSVGGGGPGANVLTF; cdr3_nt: TGCAGCGTTGGGGGCGGTGGCCCTGGGGCCAACGTCCTGACTTTC
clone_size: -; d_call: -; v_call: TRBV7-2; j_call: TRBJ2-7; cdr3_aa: CASSLARATSYEQYF; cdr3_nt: TGTGCCAGCAGCTTGGCCAGGGCTACCTCCTACGAGCAGTACTTC
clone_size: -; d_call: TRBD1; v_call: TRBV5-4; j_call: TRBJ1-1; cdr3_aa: CASSLDPTGLTEAFF; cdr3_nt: TGTGCCAGCAGCTTGGACCCGACAGGGCTCACTGAAGCTTTCTTT
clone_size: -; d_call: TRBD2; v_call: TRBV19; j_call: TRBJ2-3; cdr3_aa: CASSNPLLAGGSTDTQYF; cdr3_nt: TGTGCCAGTAGTAACCCCCTATTGGCGGGGGGTAGCACAGATACGCAGTATTTT
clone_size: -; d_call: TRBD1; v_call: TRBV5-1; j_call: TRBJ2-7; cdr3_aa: CASSYDRGQSYEQYF; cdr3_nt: TGCGCCAGCAGCTACGACAGGGGGCAGTCCTACGAGCAGTACTTC
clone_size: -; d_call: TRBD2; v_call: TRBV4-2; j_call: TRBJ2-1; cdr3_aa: CASSQGTSGGAGNEQFF; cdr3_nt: TGTGCCAGCAGCCAGGGGACTAGCGGGGGGGCTGGGAATGAGCAGTTCTTC
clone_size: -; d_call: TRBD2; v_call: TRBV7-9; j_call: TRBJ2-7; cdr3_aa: CASSALAGGKLRF; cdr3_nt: TGTGCCAGCAGTGCCCTAGCGGGAGGGAAGCTCCGCTTC
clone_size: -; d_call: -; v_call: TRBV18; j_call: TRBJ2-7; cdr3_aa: CASSPLGGGEQYF; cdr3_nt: TGTGCCAGCTCACCACTGGGGGGAGGCGAGCAGTACTTC
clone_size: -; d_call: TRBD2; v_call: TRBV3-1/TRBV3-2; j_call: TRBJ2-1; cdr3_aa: CASSLGLAGNNEQFF; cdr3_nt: TGTGCCAGCAGCCTGGGACTAGCGGGAAACAATGAGCAGTTCTTC
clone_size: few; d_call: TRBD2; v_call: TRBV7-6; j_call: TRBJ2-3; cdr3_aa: CASSPEAGGLLTDTQYF; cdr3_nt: TGTGCCAGCAGCCCTGAAGCGGGGGGCCTCCTCACAGATACGCAGTATTTT
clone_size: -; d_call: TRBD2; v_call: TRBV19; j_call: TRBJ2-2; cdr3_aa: CASSTSGRSAGELFF; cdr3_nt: TGTGCCAGTAGTACTAGCGGGAGATCGGCCGGGGAGCTGTTTTTT
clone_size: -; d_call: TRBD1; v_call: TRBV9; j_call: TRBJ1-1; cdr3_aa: CASSGQGRNTEAFF; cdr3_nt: TGTGCCAGCAGCGGACAGGGCCGGAACACTGAAGCTTTCTTT
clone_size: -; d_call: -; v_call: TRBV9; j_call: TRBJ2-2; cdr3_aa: CASSVGVVNTGELFF; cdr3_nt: TGTGCCAGCAGCGTAGGAGTAGTGAACACCGGGGAGCTGTTTTTT
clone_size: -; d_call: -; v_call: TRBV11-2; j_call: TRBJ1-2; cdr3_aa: CASSLGDGPLYGYTF; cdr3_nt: TGTGCCAGCAGCTTAGGAGATGGGCCGCTCTATGGCTACACCTTC
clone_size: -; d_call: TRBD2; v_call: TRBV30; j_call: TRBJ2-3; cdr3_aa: CAWSVGGREGDTQYF; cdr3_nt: TGTGCCTGGAGTGTTGGCGGGAGGGAAGGAGATACGCAGTATTTT
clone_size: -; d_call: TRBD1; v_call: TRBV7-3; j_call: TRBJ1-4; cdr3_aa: CASSYKQGEKLFF; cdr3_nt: TGTGCCAGCAGCTATAAACAGGGGGAAAAACTGTTTTTT
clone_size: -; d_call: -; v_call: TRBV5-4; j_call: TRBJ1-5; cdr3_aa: CASSLVGSNQPQHF; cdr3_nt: TGTGCCAGCAGCTTGGTGGGCAGCAATCAGCCCCAGCATTTT